This TCR beta chain derives from a study of Ad26.COV2.S vaccination and SARS-CoV-2 variants. Study background: Ad26.COV2.S was injected intramuscularly once or twice, 56 days apart.

The data were produced by immunoSEQ multiplex PCR, yet TCRdb's version contains in-frame clones alone and is incomplete. Of roughly 320,000 clones listed, 87% are singletons. Sample treatment: roughly 19 received Ad26.COV2.S at low or high dose, single or two shots; roughly five received placebo; per-sample allocation not given. On day 63 after the first injection, vaccine and placebo recipients gave samples. Germline V lookup: CDR1 LNHDA, CDR2 SQIVND (reference sequence). This CDR3 region has 17 residues. V lost 4 bases to trimming and J lost 0 bases; unmatched junction nucleotides: 10. The specimen comprised peripheral blood, sampled in a trial of Ad26.COV2.S vaccine versus placebo. The TCR comes from a person between 18 and 59 years old who received the Ad26.COV2.S COVID-19 vaccine or a placebo. J is TRBJ2-7 and V is TRBV19; the match to TRBD1 covers 9 bases. The CDR3 loop reads CASSRNDRGSPSYEQYF. Written as DNA, the CDR3 is TGTGCCAGTAGTAGAAATGACAGGGGGTCCCCCTCCTACGAGCAGTACTTC.